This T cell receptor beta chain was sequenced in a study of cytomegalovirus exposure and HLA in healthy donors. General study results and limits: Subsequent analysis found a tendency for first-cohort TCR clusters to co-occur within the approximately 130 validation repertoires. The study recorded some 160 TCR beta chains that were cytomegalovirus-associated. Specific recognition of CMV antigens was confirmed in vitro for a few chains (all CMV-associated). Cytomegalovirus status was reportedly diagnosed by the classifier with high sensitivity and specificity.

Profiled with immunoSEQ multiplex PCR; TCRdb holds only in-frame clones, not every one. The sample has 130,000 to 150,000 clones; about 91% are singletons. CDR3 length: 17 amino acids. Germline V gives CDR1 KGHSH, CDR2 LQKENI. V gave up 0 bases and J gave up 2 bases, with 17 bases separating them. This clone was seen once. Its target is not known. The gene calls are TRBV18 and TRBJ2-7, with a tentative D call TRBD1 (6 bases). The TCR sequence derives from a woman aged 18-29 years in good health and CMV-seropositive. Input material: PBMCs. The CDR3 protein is CASSPPGVGRQAYEQYF. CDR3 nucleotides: TGTGCCAGCTCACCACCGGGAGTCGGGCGACAGGCCTACGAGCAGTACTTC. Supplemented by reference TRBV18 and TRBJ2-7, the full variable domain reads NAGVMQNPRHLVRRRGQEARLRCSPMKGHSHVYWYRQLPEEGLKFMVYLQKENIIDESGMPKERFSAEFPKEGPSILRIQQVVRGDSAAYFCASSPPGVGRQAYEQYFGPGTRLTVT.